This TCR beta chain was sequenced for a study of T cell repertoires in cytomegalovirus infection. Study-wide context: In public TCR beta signatures, there were indications of both CMV infection and matching HLA type.

MiXCR, applied by TCRdb to the reads, yields one record per CDR3 protein. The sample holds under 200,000 distinct CDR3 sequences, roughly 15% seen once. Study findings and constraints: CMV carriers with the relevant HLA were identified by cumulative public TCR beta family frequency.

Worth noting for this clonotype: Antigen: not known.

The CDR3 has 11 residues. V dropped 7 bases and J dropped 8 bases, with 10 bases sitting between them. Germline assignment: CDR1 SEHNR and CDR2 FQNEAQ (reference sequence). The sequence came from a human donor in good health (CMV status not recorded). Some clones in this sample may be carry-over from other donors' samples. The material sequenced was CD8+ T cells from PBMCs. The chain recombines TRBV7-9 with TRBJ2-3, with D tentatively TRBD2 (6 bases). CDR3 protein: CASTPGGTQYF. Written as DNA, the CDR3 is TGTGCCAGCACGCCCGGGGGTACGCAGTATTTT.